This TCR beta chain stems from a study of T cell repertoires in cytomegalovirus infection. As for the study in general: Epitope selection comprised recently identified HLA-C-restricted CMV epitopes and well-studied HLA-B-restricted CMV epitopes. A matching HLA type, together with CMV infection, was signaled by public TCR beta signatures.

Notes on the study in general: Adding up the frequency of public TCR beta families identified people who carried CMV plus the relevant HLA.

Turning to this clonotype: Its antigen is not known. A junction end diverges from the germline sequence, so it may reflect a read error.

TCRdb re-called the reads with MiXCR, one entry per CDR3 protein. The table records about a million distinct CDR3 sequences, around 32% of them present only once. This CDR3 is 14 amino acids long. The germline gives CDR1 SGHTA, CDR2 FQGTGA. This TCR came from a human donor in good health (CMV status not recorded). Some clones in this sample may be carry-over from other donors' samples. V and J are TRBV7-3 and TRBJ2-1; 10 bases match TRBD1. Sequences were derived from cultured CD8+ T cells from PBMCs, sampled from culture after CMV antigen stimulation. The DNA for the CDR3 is TGTGCCAGTAGCTGGACAGGGGGGTACGATGAGCAGTTCTTC. Translation gives CASSWTGGYDEQFF.